The 23 T cell receptor beta chains listed next were all sequenced from one sample in a study of T cell repertoires in cytomegalovirus infection. Their cognate antigens are unknown. In TCRdb, the reads were re-called with MiXCR into one record per CDR3 protein. The sample has some 270,000 distinct CDR3 sequences, 22% seen once. The sample here was cultured PBMCs, taken from culture after CMV antigen stimulation. The origin of the receptors is a human donor in good health (CMV status not recorded). Some clones in this sample may be carry-over from other donors' samples.

The chain combines TRBV30 with TRBJ1-1; D unresolved. CDR3 length: 13 amino acids. Germline-derived CDR1 and CDR2 are GTSNPN and SVGIG (reference sequence). The V and J ends lost 0 bases and 1 base respectively, with 6 bases between them. The CDR3 DNA follows: TGTGCCTGGAGTGTAGATACGAACACTGAAGCTTTCTTT. As protein: CAWSVDTNTEAFF.

This chain links TRBV2 with TRBJ2-5, with no clear D. The germline CDR1 and CDR2 sequences are SNHLY and FYNNEI. The CDR3 spans 14 residues. Deletions cut 6 bases from V and 2 bases from J, with 13 bases between. CDR3 sequence reads: CASRGISVQETQYF. DNA for the CDR3: TGTGCCAGCAGGGGCATATCAGTTCAAGAGACCCAGTACTTC.

This clonotype was picked up a small number of times. The rearrangement links TRBV24-1 to TRBJ2-3; perhaps TRBD1 as D (6 bases). Germline V gene sequence: CDR1 KGHDR, CDR2 SFDVKD. V was pared by 5 bases and J by 6 bases, with 17 bases between. The CDR3 consists of 15 residues. The CDR3 loop is CATSGKTGSGDTQYF. DNA of the CDR3: TGTGCCACCAGTGGTAAGACAGGTTCGGGGGATACGCAGTATTTT.

This rearrangement joins TRBV19 to TRBJ2-7, with D perhaps being TRBD1 or TRBD2 (5 bases each). The V gene lost 5 bases and the J gene lost 3 bases, with 20 bases spanning the gap. The CDR3 sequence is 16 residues long. In germline, CDR1 is LNHDA, CDR2 SQIVND (reference sequence). CDR3 region: CASSRGAVSAYYEQYF. For the CDR3, the DNA is TGTGCCAGTAGTCGAGGGGCAGTGAGCGCCTACTACGAGCAGTACTTC.

The V and J genes are TRBV6-2 or TRBV6-3 and TRBJ2-5; perhaps D is TRBD1 or TRBD2 (5 bases each). Germline CDR1 and CDR2: MNHEY and SVGEGT. This CDR3 comprises 13 residues. The ends were cut back, 6 bases at V and 2 bases at J, with 10 bases in the middle. In DNA, the CDR3 is TGTGCCAGCAGATGGGACCAGCAAGAGACCCAGTACTTC. It codes for CASRWDQQETQYF.

This clonotype occurred many times. This chain uses TRBV7-6 with TRBJ2-1; perhaps TRBD2 as D (5 bases). The V gene lost 1 base and the J gene lost 5 bases, with 9 bases spanning the gap. Looked up from germline, CDR1 is SGHVS and CDR2 is FNYEAQ. This CDR3 has 14 amino acids. The chain's CDR3 is CASSLVAGNNEQFF. CDR3 in DNA: TGTGCCAGCAGCTTAGTTGCGGGCAACAATGAGCAGTTCTTC.

This clonotype was seen a handful of times. The J gene is TRBJ2-2, the V gene TRBV5-4; 10 bases fit TRBD1. The CDR3 has 16 residues. Trimming cost V 3 bases and J 5 bases; bases outside gene matches: 7. The germline V gene has CDR1 SGHNT and CDR2 YYREEE (reference sequence). The CDR3 DNA is TGTGCCAGCAGCTCTATGACAGGGGGCTATACCGGGGAGCTGTTTTTT. Its protein is CASSSMTGGYTGELFF.

The chain uses TRBV19 and TRBJ2-1, with a possible D match to TRBD2 (6 bases). V lost 3 bases to trimming and J lost 0 bases, with 9 bases between them. Germline V CDR1 and CDR2: LNHDA, SQIVND (reference sequence). The CDR3 length is 15 residues. CDR3 bases: TGTGCCAGTAGTATTCCCGGGAGCTCCTACAATGAGCAGTTCTTC. This translates into CASSIPGSSYNEQFF. The full variable domain, completed using reference TRBV19 and TRBJ2-1, is DGGITQSPKYLFRKEGQNVTLSCEQNLNHDAMYWYRQDPGQGLRLIYYSQIVNDFQKGDIAEGYSVSREKKESFPLTVTSAQKNPTAFYLCASSIPGSSYNEQFFGPGTRLTVL.

The J gene is TRBJ2-1, the V gene TRBV30, with 8 bases that match TRBD2. Trimming removed 2 bases from V and 4 bases from J; junction bases left unmatched: 7. The CDR3 has 15 residues. Germline assignment: CDR1 GTSNPN and CDR2 SVGIG (reference sequence). The CDR3, as DNA: TGTGCCTGGAGTATGGGACTAGGGGTTTACAATGAGCAGTTCTTC. Its translation is CAWSMGLGVYNEQFF.

The chain links TRBV5-4 to TRBJ1-1; tentative D call: TRBD1 (6 bases). This CDR3 is built from 14 residues. From germline, CDR1 is SGHNT and CDR2 YYREEE (reference sequence). V lost 1 base and J 4 bases, leaving 11 bases between the germline ends. This CDR3 is CASSLRGVGTEAFF. CDR3 DNA: TGTGCCAGCAGCTTGAGGGGGGTTGGCACTGAAGCTTTCTTT.

The chain is built from TRBV11-3 and TRBJ2-2, with D uncertain. CDR3 size: 12 residues. The V gene lost 3 bases and the J gene lost 6 bases, with 5 bases spanning the gap. Germline CDR1 SGHNT, CDR2 YENEEA. Here the CDR3 reads CASSFKSGELFF. The CDR3 bases are TGTGCCAGCAGCTTCAAATCCGGGGAGCTGTTTTTT.

V gene TRBV19 combines with J gene TRBJ1-5; D unclear. Germline assignment: CDR1 LNHDA and CDR2 SQIVND (reference sequence). Trimming stripped 4 bases from V and 5 bases from J, with 18 bases between. The CDR3 runs to 16 residues. Here the CDR3 DNA reads TGTGCCAGTAGTACCCCCGATTTGGGTCTGTATCAGCCCCAGCATTTT. Translating it yields CASSTPDLGLYQPQHF.

This chain links TRBV30 with TRBJ2-1, with TRBD2 as a possible D gene (5 bases). Deletions cut 0 bases from V and 4 bases from J, with 16 bases between. This CDR3 comprises 16 residues. Germline CDR1 GTSNPN, CDR2 SVGIG (reference sequence). The chain's CDR3 is CAWSVQRRSGYNEQFF. The CDR3 DNA follows: TGTGCCTGGAGTGTTCAGCGGAGATCCGGGTACAATGAGCAGTTCTTC.

The rearrangement links TRBV27 to TRBJ1-3; TRBD1 agrees at 9 bases. CDR1 and CDR2 (germline): MNHEY, SMNVEV (reference sequence). The CDR3 loop spans 14 amino acids. J was trimmed by 8 bases and V by 6 bases; bases with no gene match: 8. CDR3 sequence reads: CASRGTGSSDTIYF. The CDR3 coding sequence is TGTGCCAGCAGGGGGACAGGGTCTAGCGACACCATATATTTT.

Here the CDR3 reads CATQREGPNTEAFF. DNA of the CDR3: TGTGCCACACAACGGGAGGGGCCTAACACTGAAGCTTTCTTT. The rearrangement joins TRBV10-3 to TRBJ1-1, with D tentatively TRBD1 (5 bases). The CDR3 has 14 amino acids. Germline lookup yields CDR1 ENHRY and CDR2 SYGVKD. Trimming cost V 10 bases and J 2 bases, with 17 bases left between them.

The rearrangement joins TRBV15 to TRBJ2-7; D possibly corresponds to TRBD2 (6 bases). The V and J ends lost 5 bases and 2 bases respectively, with 13 bases between them. Germline V gene sequence: CDR1 LNHNV, CDR2 YYDKDF (reference sequence). The CDR3 has 14 residues. CDR3 in amino acids: CATSVTAGTYEQYV. Here the CDR3 DNA reads TGTGCCACCAGCGTTACTGCGGGGACCTACGAGCAGTACGTC.

This clonotype showed up many times. V and J are TRBV7-8 and TRBJ1-1; D uncertain. V lost 5 bases and J 4 bases, leaving 11 bases between the germline ends. This CDR3 is built from 13 residues. Germline CDR1 is SGHVS and CDR2 is FQNEAQ. The CDR3 DNA reads TGTGCCAGCAGCCCTGGTGTGTCCACTGAAGCTTTCTTT. Amino acids: CASSPGVSTEAFF.

The sample holds many counts of this clonotype. V gene TRBV5-4 combines with J gene TRBJ2-1; 7 nucleotides match TRBD2. With V trimmed by 3 bases and J by 1 base, 10 bases remained unmatched. Germline CDR1 and CDR2: SGHNT and YYREEE (reference sequence). The CDR3 is 17 amino acids. The CDR3 spells CASSSPWGGSSYNEQFF. CDR3 sequence (DNA): TGTGCCAGCAGCTCCCCTTGGGGCGGGAGTTCCTACAATGAGCAGTTCTTC. The full variable domain, rest sourced from reference TRBV5-4 and TRBJ2-1, is ETGVTQSPTHLIKTRGQQVTLRCSSQSGHNTVSWYQQALGQGPQFIFQYYREEENGRGNFPPRFSGLQFPNYSSELNVNALELDDSALYLCASSSPWGGSSYNEQFFGPGTRLTVL.

The chain uses TRBV15 and TRBJ2-1; possibly TRBD2 for D (5 bases). This CDR3 has 15 residues. Between the trimmed V and J ends, which lost 0 bases and 9 bases, there was a span of 15 bases. Germline CDR1 reads LNHNV; CDR2 reads YYDKDF (reference sequence). CDR3 region: CATSRERLARGEQFF. The CDR3 DNA sequence: TGTGCCACCAGCAGAGAGAGGTTAGCTCGGGGTGAGCAGTTCTTC.

This clonotype was found a few times. V gene TRBV6-5 combines with J gene TRBJ2-7; perhaps TRBD2 as D (6 bases). Germline CDR1 and CDR2: MNHEY and SVGAGI. Trimming stripped 2 bases from V and 3 bases from J, with 14 bases between. The CDR3 is 15 amino acids. CDR3 nucleotide sequence: TGTGCCAGCAGTTACGGTAATAGCGGTAACTACGAGCAGTACTTC. Protein product: CASSYGNSGNYEQYF.

This chain joins TRBV5-4 and TRBJ2-5; the D is unclear. The CDR3 runs to 16 residues. Per germline, CDR1 SGHNT and CDR2 YYREEE (reference sequence). The V end was cut by 4 bases, the J end by 4 bases, with 20 bases between. The CDR3 is CASSPDLERLRETQYF. The CDR3 DNA sequence: TGTGCCAGCAGCCCGGATCTAGAGAGGTTGCGAGAGACCCAGTACTTC. Full variable domain (missing parts from reference TRBV5-4 and TRBJ2-5): ETGVTQSPTHLIKTRGQQVTLRCSSQSGHNTVSWYQQALGQGPQFIFQYYREEENGRGNFPPRFSGLQFPNYSSELNVNALELDDSALYLCASSPDLERLRETQYFGPGTRLLVL.

This clonotype was recorded many times. The chain links TRBV10-1 to TRBJ2-1; TRBD2 aligns across 7 bases. The trim removed 1 base at V and 8 bases at J, leaving 8 bases unmatched. Germline V gene data show CDR1 as WNHNN and CDR2 as SYGVQD (reference sequence). The CDR3 has 15 residues. CDR3 residues: CASSELSSGDYEQFF. The CDR3 coding sequence is TGCGCCAGCAGTGAGTTGTCTAGCGGAGACTATGAGCAGTTCTTC.

About this clonotype itself: Because it lacks the conserved phenylalanine or tryptophan at the end, this CDR3 is likely a read error. V is TRBV15 and J is TRBJ1-1; no clear D. Trimming stripped 1 base from V and 1 base from J, with 7 bases between. CDR3 size: 14 residues. Germline V CDR1 and CDR2: LNHNV, YYDKDF (reference sequence). The CDR3 nucleotides read TGTGCCACCAGCAGAGTTTTTGGGAACACTGAAGCTTTCTGT. It codes for CATSRVFGNTEAFC.